This T cell receptor (beta chain) comes out of a study of cytomegalovirus exposure and HLA in healthy donors (dated by TCRdb to 2017 to 2019). In the study overall: An earlier analysis of about 530 of the donors reported 250 to 300 Gb of sequence data and about 120 million unique TCR beta sequences obtained from roughly 170 million T cells. Approximately 310 gigabases of sequencing data and tens of millions of unique TCR sequences were included in an early release covering several hundred HLA-typed donors. The genetic ancestry cluster associated with self-reported Caucasian donors included over 80% of the 398 genotyped donors. The study aimed to test whether cataloging public T cell receptors could reveal signatures of past pathogen exposure. The study profiled the T cell repertoires of 500 to 800 subjects by immunosequencing and related them to cytomegalovirus serostatus. In addition to the first cohort of 666 subjects, a separate validation cohort of some 120 different subjects was used. To predict cytomegalovirus infection status, the study brought together high-throughput TCR immunosequencing, statistical association of individual TCRs with disease status, and machine learning. A later analysis re-analyzed previously published TCR beta repertoires from several hundred donors and added high-resolution HLA genotyping to study TCR occurrence patterns. Rather than drawing on any new phenotypic data, the later analysis identified candidate immune exposures from TCR beta sequences and the way those sequences occurred across donors. In an earlier analysis of 587 of the donors, high-throughput TCR beta sequencing was used to judge whether each TCR beta V gene segment behaved as functional or pseudogenic. Donor age, sex, ethnicity and CMV serostatus were compiled together with the repertoire data. Genome-wide SNP genotypes for about 60% of the roughly 670 donors were used in a later genetic analysis, which treated that subset as a discovery cohort. All discovery cohort repertoires had been generated on a single sequencing platform. Both class I and class II loci were covered by HLA typing, at four-digit resolution. The number of typed donors differed by locus: about 620-640 for A, B, C, DRB1 and DQB1; some 500 for DQA1; some 610 for DPA1; and some 430 for DPB1. A few DR-DQ haplotypes were treated as single units for association and clustering because of strong linkage in the cohort. On average, around 240,000 unique TCR beta nucleotide sequences were sequenced per donor among roughly 430 genotyped donors of the cohort, with 15% to 20% of those sequences being non-productive.

In total, 630 or so healthy bone marrow donors made up the cohort. At the time of sampling, every cohort member was nominally healthy, though immune exposures that went unrecorded were likely present. The donor was CMV seronegative and belonged to the group of roughly 330 seronegative cohort members. A peripheral blood sample was collected from each donor, and TCR beta sequencing was performed on peripheral blood mononuclear cells. The Qiagen DNeasy Blood Extraction Kit was used to extract genomic DNA from the blood cell samples. V and J are trimmed by 4 bases and 6 bases, and the gene matches miss 4 bases of the junction. CDR1 is given as SGHTA and CDR2 as FQGNSA, both from the germline V gene. The CDR3 sequence holds 15 residues, the cysteine and phenylalanine included. The read is trimmed to its CDR3 DNA, 45 bases read in frame from base 1. Here is what the overall study found, with its caveats: A few of the identified cytomegalovirus-associated TCR beta chains were confirmed in vitro to be specific for cytomegalovirus antigens. In a later analysis, the rate of TCR association differed among HLA loci, with DRB1 alleles having the most associated TCRs and HLA-C alleles having the fewest. Most CMV-associated TCR beta chains appeared to be HLA-restricted in a later analysis, and the HLA associations seemed to be driven largely by CMV exposure. Because HLA typing was missing for some donors at each locus, association tests included only the typed subset. An association between a missense DCLRE1C variant and V-gene and J-gene trimming of TCR beta chains was found in a later genetic analysis and replicated in an independent cohort. Most TCR sequences were seen in very few donors, while some public TCRs were found in many individuals. Sequencing depth was assumed to be roughly uniform across donors in the presence/absence analyses, though that assumption may not hold. In an earlier analysis of about 600 of the donors, most TCR beta V segments appeared in productive rearrangements about 90% or about 30% of the time, broadly matching IMGT annotations. According to a later analysis, parvovirus B19, influenza, CMV and Epstein-Barr virus appeared linked to several top co-occurrence clusters. CMV serostatus was the only immune exposure information available for the cohort. At a false discovery rate of 0.05, a later analysis linked about 17,000 TCR beta sequences to specific HLA alleles. Assigning TCR associations to individual alleles was difficult when HLA alleles, especially DR and DQ, strongly co-occurred. A further reported finding was that TCR beta sequences accurately predicted the HLA-A and HLA-B alleles for most subjects in the first cohort. In a later genetic analysis, fewer N-insertions in productive TCRs were reported among donors in an Asian-associated ancestry cluster than the 666-donor mean. The authors suggested that the approach could potentially be extended to other disease states and immunological phenotypes. In a later analysis, HLA-associated TCR beta chains showed more clonal expansion and lower generation probabilities than non-associated chains that were equally common. This cohort had only TCR beta chains sequenced, and the lack of alpha or paired-chain data limited which features could be detected. The sequencing pipeline was judged likely to have produced a cluster of highly shared sequence variants as a technical artifact. The study listed 164 TCR beta chains as associated with cytomegalovirus. Linkage disequilibrium might explain the correlated functional status among segregating V segments, but an unknown experimental factor could not be excluded. Because counts were too low, some 17 rarely observed V segments, including chromosome 9 orphons, were left out of the earlier analysis of 500 to 650 of the donors. Some IMGT-functional V segments, including TRBV6-2 and TRBV6-3, could not be told apart with the 87-base-pair reads, so those segments were excluded. Cytomegalovirus status was reported to be diagnosed by the classifier with high specificity and sensitivity in both the original and validation cohorts.

Library preparation was by the immunoSEQ multiplex PCR assay. For the multiplex PCR, a mixture combining 60 forward primers for TCR Vbeta segments and 13 reverse primers for TCR Jbeta segments was used. A multiplex PCR assay on genomic DNA amplified the CDR3 region of rearranged TCR beta genes. On the Illumina HiSeq System, the amplified TCR beta libraries were sequenced as 87-base-pair reads. For the original study's pipeline: A later analysis counted 75 million to 100 million unique TCR beta chains across the 550 to 750 repertoires, and about 10 million of these chains were shared by at least two donors. A nearest-neighbor algorithm error-corrected the raw reads and collapsed the reads into unique sequences, merging closely related sequences to remove PCR and sequencing errors. Alignment of CDR3 sequences to IMGT reference sequences was used to assign V, D and J gene segments. For a sequence to be retained, at least a six-nucleotide match to both a V gene segment and a J gene segment was required. A rearrangement counted as productive if the CDR3 had no stop codons and remained in frame with V and J, and every other rearrangement counted as non-productive. CDR3 was defined by IMGT convention, running from the second conserved V-encoded cysteine to the conserved J-encoded phenylalanine. The earlier analysis of about 500 of the donors excluded sequences that lacked an unambiguous match to a single V gene segment. An earlier analysis of fewer than 650 of the donors classified V segments as functional when productive rearrangements were above 56.7% and as segregating when the standard deviation between donors was above 5%. A statistical classification framework was built to diagnose cytomegalovirus status from the catalog of TCR beta chain sequences. In a later analysis, TCR nucleotide sequences were compared against IMGT/GENE-DB human TR gene sequences so that V and J genes could be assigned. In a later analysis, CDR3 sequences and most-parsimonious VDJ recombination scenarios were assigned using the TCRdist pipeline. In a later analysis, each TCR beta chain was defined by its CDR3 amino acid sequence together with its V-gene family, and reads without a unique V-gene family were excluded. As a way to deal with suspected cross-contamination and a sequencing artifact, a later analysis dropped roughly 600 nucleotide sequences that were highly shared and had low generation probability. For each public chain, a later analysis derived a clonal expansion index from normalized ranks of inferred template counts within each repertoire. Generation probabilities in a later analysis came from a VDJ recombination model fitted to out-of-frame rearrangements, and those results were checked against IGoR. Hypergeometric tests were used in a later analysis to score TCR-TCR, TCR-HLA and TCR-CMV co-occurrence, with a repertoire-size bias correction applied to the TCR pairs. A later analysis estimated false discovery rates by permuting HLA or CMV assignments 20 times. A later analysis grouped co-occurring TCRs with DBSCAN, adding TCRdist sequence similarity when clustering within HLA-allele-positive subsets. For co-occurrence clustering, repertoires with fewer than 30,000 or more than 120,000 public chains were excluded, along with roughly 5 repertoires with anomalous nucleotide sharing. What TCRdb holds here is the immuneACCESS table cut down to in-frame rearrangements. Part of the clones is not present; checked against another copy, under half of the missing clones reflect an unresolved V gene, and the others are unexplained. Clone size and the V and J calls come from that table; the DNA yielded D and trimming. The sample data list approximately 180,000 clones, and 70% to 80% of these were observed just once. Together, the top ten hold roughly 1.4% of the sample.

This clone was picked up a small number of times. Its antigen target is currently unknown. Per-nucleotide qualities are absent, and no much larger clonotype sits a single base away. The sequence was obtained from a woman aged 45-60 years in good health and CMV-seronegative. The sequenced sample consisted of PBMCs. The chain was built from TRBV7-2 and TRBJ2-2, and 11 bases in between align with TRBD2. The DNA sequence is as follows: TGTGCCAGCAGCTATAGCGGGGGGGCCTCCGGGGAGCTGTTTTTT. It specifies CASSYSGGASGELFF.